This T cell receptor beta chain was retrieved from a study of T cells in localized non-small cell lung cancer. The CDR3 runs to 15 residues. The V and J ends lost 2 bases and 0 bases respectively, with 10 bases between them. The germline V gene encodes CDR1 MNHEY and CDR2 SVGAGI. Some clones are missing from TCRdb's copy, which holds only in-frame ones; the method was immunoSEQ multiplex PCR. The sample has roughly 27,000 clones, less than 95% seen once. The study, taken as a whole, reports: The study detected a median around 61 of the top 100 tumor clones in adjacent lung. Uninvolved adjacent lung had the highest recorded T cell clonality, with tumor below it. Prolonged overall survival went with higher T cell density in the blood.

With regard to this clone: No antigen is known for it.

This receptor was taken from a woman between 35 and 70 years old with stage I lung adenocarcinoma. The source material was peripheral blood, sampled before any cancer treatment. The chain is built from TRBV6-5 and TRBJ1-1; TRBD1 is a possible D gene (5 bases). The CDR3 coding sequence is TGTGCCAGCAGTTACGAGGCGGGGGTGAACACTGAAGCTTTCTTT. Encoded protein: CASSYEAGVNTEAFF.